The rows below give T cell receptor beta chains drawn from one sample of a study of OX40 agonist ivuxolimab in advanced cancers. Measured with immunoSEQ multiplex PCR; TCRdb has only the in-frame clones, and not every one. The repertoire includes approximately 60,000 clones, 82% of them detected once, and approximately 5% sits in the top ten. The sample was CD4+ or CD8+ T cells sorted from blood, taken in a trial of the OX40 agonist ivuxolimab. These receptors were taken from an adult with an advanced solid tumor such as melanoma, head and neck, liver or kidney cancer. Each CDR3 is given with its conserved first and last residue. The D gene is left open where the match is weak. Some rows have no size entry. The others give once, few or many, or a class for an expanded clone.

D gene	V gene	J gene	clone size	CDR3 DNA	CDR3 protein
TRBD1	TRBV6-1	TRBJ1-3	NA	TGTGCCAGCAGTGATGGGACAGGAAAATATTTT	CASSDGTGKYF
NA	TRBV11-3	TRBJ2-1	NA	TGTGCCAGCAATCGTGGAGTACGTGAGCAGTTCTTC	CASNRGVREQFF
NA	TRBV6-5	TRBJ1-2	NA	TGTGCCAGCAGTTACCAAAGCACTGGACAGATCACCTTC	CASSYQSTGQITF
TRBD2	TRBV2	TRBJ2-1	NA	TGTGCCAGCCGAAGGGGCGGGGGGACCGCCAATGAGCAGTTCTTC	CASRRGGGTANEQFF
NA	TRBV6-4	TRBJ2-2	NA	TGTGCCAGCAGTGACTCGACTAGCGGGGAGCTGTTTTTT	CASSDSTSGELFF
TRBD1	TRBV5-1	TRBJ2-2	NA	TGCGCCAGCAGCTTGGCCGGACAGGGGGAAACCGGGGAGCTGTTTTTT	CASSLAGQGETGELFF
NA	TRBV5-1	TRBJ2-2	NA	TGCGCCAGCACCCTGGATAATGGTGGGGAGCTGTTTTTT	CASTLDNGGELFF
TRBD2	TRBV4-2	TRBJ2-7	NA	TGTGCCAGCAGCCATGGCTTGGCGGGAGCCGAGCAGTACTTC	CASSHGLAGAEQYF
NA	TRBV11-3	TRBJ2-1	once	TGTGCCAGCACCCGGACCCGTGAGCAGTTCTTC	CASTRTREQFF
TRBD1	TRBV27	TRBJ1-2	NA	TGTGCCAGCAGTTTATCATCAGGGGGACTGATTCCTAACTATGGCTACACCTTC	CASSLSSGGLIPNYGYTF
TRBD1	TRBV6-1	TRBJ2-3	NA	TGTGCCAGCAGTGAAGCGACAGGGGGCGCAGATACGCAGTATTTT	CASSEATGGADTQYF
NA	TRBV6-6	TRBJ2-5	NA	TGTGCCAGCAGTACAGGGACGGGAGAGACCCAGTACTTC	CASSTGTGETQYF
NA	TRBV29-1	TRBJ2-1	NA	TGCAGCGTTGAAGGCTACTACTCTAGTGGTTACAATGAGCAGTTCTTC	CSVEGYYSSGYNEQFF
TRBD1	TRBV5-4	TRBJ2-4	NA	TGTGCCAGCAGCTTGGCACAGGGGGCGAAAAACATTCAGTACTTC	CASSLAQGAKNIQYF
NA	TRBV5-6	TRBJ2-7	NA	TGTGCCAGCAGCCCTACCGGGACATTAGGCTACGAGCAGTACTTC	CASSPTGTLGYEQYF
NA	TRBV7-2	TRBJ1-1	many	TGTGCCAGCAGCCGCTACACCGCAAGCCCCCGCCTGAACACTGAAGCTTTCTTT	CASSRYTASPRLNTEAFF
TRBD2	TRBV7-2	TRBJ2-7	few	TGTGCCAGCAGCCGGACTAGCCTAACCTACGAGCAGTACTTC	CASSRTSLTYEQYF
NA	TRBV7-9	TRBJ1-2	NA	TGTGCCAGCAGCTTGTCAGGTGTTTCGAATCTTCCTGGCTACACCTTC	CASSLSGVSNLPGYTF
NA	TRBV5-1	TRBJ1-4	once	TGCGCCAGCAGCTTGGTGGGGAGTAATGAAAAACTGTTTTTT	CASSLVGSNEKLFF
NA	TRBV4-1	TRBJ2-7	NA	TGCGCCAGCAGCCAACTCCTCACTGTCGGGGGAGACGCCTCGTACGAGCAGTACTTC	CASSQLLTVGGDASYEQYF
TRBD2	TRBV19	TRBJ2-2	NA	TGTGCCAGTAGAGGGACTAGCGGGATGGTTGGCGGGGAGCTGTTTTTT	CASRGTSGMVGGELFF
TRBD1	TRBV27	TRBJ2-1	few	TGTGCCACAGAAACCCGGGACAGGGATAGGAATGAGCAGTTCTTC	CATETRDRDRNEQFF
NA	TRBV15	TRBJ1-2	NA	TGTGCCACCAGCAGAGATAGGGGGTTTGGAGGTGGCTACACCTTC	CATSRDRGFGGGYTF
NA	TRBV21-1	TRBJ2-7	NA	TGTGCCAAGGGGCTAGCGGGCACAATTACTTCCTACGAGCAGTACTTC	CAKGLAGTITSYEQYF
NA	TRBV4-2	TRBJ2-3	NA	TGTGCCAGCAGCCAAACCGGGACTGTAGCAAAAGATACGCAGTATTTT	CASSQTGTVAKDTQYF
TRBD1	TRBV7-3	TRBJ2-2	NA	TGTGCCAGCAGCGGGGACAGGGTAGCCGGGGAGCTGTTTTTT	CASSGDRVAGELFF
TRBD2	TRBV7-3	TRBJ2-1	NA	TGTGCCAGCAGCTTTTTAACTAGCGGGACCCACAATGAGCAGTTCTTC	CASSFLTSGTHNEQFF
NA	TRBV7-3	TRBJ1-1	NA	TGTGCCAGCAGCCGAGTGCGGGAAGCTGAAGCTTTCTTT	CASSRVREAEAFF
TRBD1	TRBV27	TRBJ2-7	few	TGTGCCAGCAGTTCCCCGGGACAGCTATCCTACGAGCAGTACTTC	CASSSPGQLSYEQYF
NA	TRBV19	TRBJ1-2	once	TGTGCCAGTAGTATCCGACCTACAGACTATGGCTACACCTTC	CASSIRPTDYGYTF
NA	TRBV5-4	TRBJ1-4	NA	TGTGCCAGCAGCACCGAGGCGGGGGGTAATGAAAAACTGTTTTTT	CASSTEAGGNEKLFF
NA	TRBV11-1	TRBJ1-2	medium-sized	TGTGCCAGCAGCTTTCCGACCGGGGGTTATGGCTACACCTTC	CASSFPTGGYGYTF
NA	TRBV4-1	TRBJ1-2	few	TGCGCCAGCAGCCAAGAAGGGGGCTATGGCTACACCTTC	CASSQEGGYGYTF
NA	TRBV29-1	TRBJ2-5	once	TGCAGCGTTGAAAAATCGGAGACCCAGTACTTC	CSVEKSETQYF
NA	TRBV5-1	TRBJ1-1	once	TGCGCCAGCCCGAGTTTGAAAGCTTTCTTT	CASPSLKAFF
NA	TRBV2	TRBJ1-4	NA	TGTGCCAGCAGTGAAGAGGCGCAGGGCGGAAGTGAAAAACTGTTTTTT	CASSEEAQGGSEKLFF
NA	TRBV9	TRBJ1-3	NA	TGTGCCAGCAGCGGATGGTCCTACAGCTCTGGAAACACCATATATTTT	CASSGWSYSSGNTIYF
TRBD1	TRBV5-1	TRBJ1-2	NA	TGCGCCAGCAGCAACGGACAGGGAGGTGGCTATGGCTACACCTTC	CASSNGQGGGYGYTF
NA	TRBV14	TRBJ1-5	NA	TGTGCCAGCAGCCGAAATAGCAATCAGCCCCAGCATTTT	CASSRNSNQPQHF
NA	TRBV6-5	TRBJ2-1	NA	TGTGCCAGCAGTTACGGGAGGCGGATCTACAATGAGCAGTTCTTC	CASSYGRRIYNEQFF
NA	TRBV4-1	TRBJ1-5	NA	TGCGCCAGCAGCCAAGAGAGGAGACGCGACAGCTTTAATCAGCCCCAGCATTTT	CASSQERRRDSFNQPQHF
TRBD2	TRBV9	TRBJ2-7	NA	TGTGCCAGCGGCCCTGGGCTTAGCGGGGGGGTTGGCTCCTACGAGCAGTACTTC	CASGPGLSGGVGSYEQYF
NA	TRBV23-1	TRBJ2-1	NA	TGCGCCAGCAGACCATGCCGTGCATCCAATGAGCAGTTCTTC	CASRPCRASNEQFF
NA	TRBV6-5	TRBJ2-7	NA	TGTGCCAGCAGTTACGACGGGTACGAGCAGTACTTC	CASSYDGYEQYF
NA	TRBV5-1	TRBJ2-3	NA	TGCGCCAGCAGCCCTGCGTTGGTAGTCCTCACAGATACGCAGTATTTT	CASSPALVVLTDTQYF
NA	TRBV10-3	TRBJ1-1	NA	TGTGCCATCAGGGCCGGGTTGGCCCCCAACACTGAAGCTTTCTTT	CAIRAGLAPNTEAFF
TRBD1	TRBV2	TRBJ1-2	NA	TGTGCCAGCAGTGAATTGGGACAGAACTATGGCTACACCTTC	CASSELGQNYGYTF
NA	TRBV9	TRBJ1-1	NA	TGTGCCAGCAGCGTAGGAGCAGCTATGAACACTGAAGCTTTCTTT	CASSVGAAMNTEAFF
NA	TRBV15	TRBJ1-5	NA	TGTGCCACCAGCAGAGAGACTCGCTCCCCCCAGCATTTT	CATSRETRSPQHF
NA	TRBV14	TRBJ2-5	NA	TGTGCCAGCAGCCAAGATCAGACAGCCCGGGAGACCCAGTACTTC	CASSQDQTARETQYF
TRBD2	TRBV19	TRBJ2-3	NA	TGTGCCAGTAGCGGGACTAGCGGGGGGATGAGGGCAGATACGCAGTATTTT	CASSGTSGGMRADTQYF
TRBD2	TRBV27	TRBJ2-2	NA	TGTGCCAGCACCCGGGCCAGCGGGGTGAACACCGGGGAGCTGTTTTTT	CASTRASGVNTGELFF